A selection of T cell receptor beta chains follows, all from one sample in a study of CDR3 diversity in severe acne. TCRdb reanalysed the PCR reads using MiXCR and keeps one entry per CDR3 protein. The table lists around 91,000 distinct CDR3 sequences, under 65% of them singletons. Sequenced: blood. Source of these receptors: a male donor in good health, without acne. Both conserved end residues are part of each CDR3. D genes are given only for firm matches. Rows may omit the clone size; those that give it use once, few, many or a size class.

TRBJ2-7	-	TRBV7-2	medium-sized	TGTGCCAGCAGCTTGGGGGGCCCTAGCCCCTACGAGCAGTACTTC	CASSLGGPSPYEQYF
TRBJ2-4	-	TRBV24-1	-	TGTGCCACCGGGGATCCTGGGGCCAAAAACATTCAGTACTTC	CATGDPGAKNIQYF
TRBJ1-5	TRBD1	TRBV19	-	TGTGCCAGTAGACTAGGGACAGGGAGAGGGCAGCCCCAGCATTTT	CASRLGTGRGQPQHF
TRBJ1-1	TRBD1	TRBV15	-	TGTGCCACCAGCAGCGTAGAGTCAGGGGGGACTGAAGCCTTCTTT	CATSSVESGGTEAFF
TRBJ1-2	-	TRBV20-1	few	TGCAGTGCCCCAGGTGGGGGGGGAGGGTCCCTGACCTATGGCTACACCTTC	CSAPGGGGGSLTYGYTF
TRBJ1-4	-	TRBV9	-	TGTGCCAGCAGTTCTACCTATACCCGCCGACAAATTAATGAAAAACTGTTTTTT	CASSSTYTRRQINEKLFF
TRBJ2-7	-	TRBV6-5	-	TGTGCCAGCAGCACCGGGACCTACTACGAGCAGTACTTC	CASSTGTYYEQYF
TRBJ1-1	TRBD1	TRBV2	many	TGTGCCAGCAGCGGACAGGGGGCAGGCACTGAAGCTTTCTTT	CASSGQGAGTEAFF
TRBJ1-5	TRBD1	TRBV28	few	TGTGCCAGCAGTGGACAGGGGGGTGTTCAGTCCCAGCATTTT	CASSGQGGVQSQHF
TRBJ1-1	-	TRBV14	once	TGTGCCAGCAGCCAAGAGGATGACAGGCTGGCCACTGAGGCTTTCTTT	CASSQEDDRLATEAFF
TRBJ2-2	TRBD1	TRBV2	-	TGTGCCAGCAGTGTTGGGACAGGGAGGACCGGGGAGCTGTTTTTT	CASSVGTGRTGELFF
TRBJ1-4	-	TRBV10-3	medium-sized	TGTGCCATCGCGGGAGCAACTAATGAAAAACTGTTTTTT	CAIAGATNEKLFF
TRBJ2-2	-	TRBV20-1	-	TGCAGTGCCCCCCAGAGCGGGAAAAGGGGGCTGCCCCTCAGCGGGGAGCTGTTTTTT	CSAPQSGKRGLPLSGELFF
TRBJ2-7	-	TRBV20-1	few	TGCAGTGCTAGAGTAGGTGGAGTGTACGAGCAGTACTTC	CSARVGGVYEQYF
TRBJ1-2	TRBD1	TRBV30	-	TGTGCCTGGAGACAGGGGGTATATGGCTACACCTTC	CAWRQGVYGYTF
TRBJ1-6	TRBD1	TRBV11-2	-	TGTGCCAGCAGCATATTAGCGGGACAGGGCTATTCACCCCTCCACTTT	CASSILAGQGYSPLHF
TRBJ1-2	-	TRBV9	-	TGTGCCAGCACTCCCGGGTTACGGGATGGCTACACCTTC	CASTPGLRDGYTF
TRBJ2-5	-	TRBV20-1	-	TGCAGTGCTAGGCGGCTGCAAGAGACCCAGTACTTC	CSARRLQETQYF
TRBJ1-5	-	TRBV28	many	TGTGCCAGCGGTCAGCCCCAGCATTTT	CASGQPQHF
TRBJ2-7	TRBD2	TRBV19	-	TGTGCCAGTAGTATAGCCACTAGCGGGAGGAGCTCCTACGAGCAGTACTTC	CASSIATSGRSSYEQYF
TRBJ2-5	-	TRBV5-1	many	TGCGCCAGCAGCTTGTTGTCAGGGGAAGAGACCCAGTACTTC	CASSLLSGEETQYF
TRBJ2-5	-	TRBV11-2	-	TGTGCCAGCAGCTTAGATCTGAGCCAAGAGACCCAGTACTTC	CASSLDLSQETQYF
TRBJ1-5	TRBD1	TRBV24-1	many	TGTGCCACCAGTGAACCGGGACAGGGGTTTCAGCCCCAGCATTTT	CATSEPGQGFQPQHF
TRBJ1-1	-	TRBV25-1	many	TGTGCCAGCAAACTGTCGGGAGGCGCTGAAGCTTTCTTT	CASKLSGGAEAFF
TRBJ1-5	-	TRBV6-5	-	TGTGCCAGCAGTTTTATTTGGGATCAGCCCCAGCATTTT	CASSFIWDQPQHF
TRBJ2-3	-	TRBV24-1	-	TGTGCCACCAGTGATTTTAAGGAAGTTGACACAGATACGCAGTATTTT	CATSDFKEVDTDTQYF
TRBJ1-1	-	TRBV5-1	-	TGCGCCAGCAGCGTAACCCAAGAGACTGAAGCTTTCTTT	CASSVTQETEAFF
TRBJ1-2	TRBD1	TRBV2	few	TGTGCCAGCACCCGACAGGGGATAGGGTATGGCTACACCTTC	CASTRQGIGYGYTF
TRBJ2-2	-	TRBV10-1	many	TGCGCCAGCAGCACCGATGGGGAGCTGTTTTTT	CASSTDGELFF
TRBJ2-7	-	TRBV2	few	TGTGCCAGTGGATTAAAGGTGCAGTACTTC	CASGLKVQYF
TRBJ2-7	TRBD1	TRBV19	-	TGTGCCAGTAGAAAGGGATTCGGGACAGTCTACGAGCAGTACTTC	CASRKGFGTVYEQYF
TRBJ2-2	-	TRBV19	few	TGTGCCAGTAGTACCATGGGGAGGGGGGCCGCCGGGGAGCTGTTCTTT	CASSTMGRGAAGELFF
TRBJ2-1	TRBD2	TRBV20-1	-	TGCAGTGCTAGAGAGGGAGCGGGAGGGCCGGTCTCCTACAATGAGCAGTTCTTC	CSAREGAGGPVSYNEQFF